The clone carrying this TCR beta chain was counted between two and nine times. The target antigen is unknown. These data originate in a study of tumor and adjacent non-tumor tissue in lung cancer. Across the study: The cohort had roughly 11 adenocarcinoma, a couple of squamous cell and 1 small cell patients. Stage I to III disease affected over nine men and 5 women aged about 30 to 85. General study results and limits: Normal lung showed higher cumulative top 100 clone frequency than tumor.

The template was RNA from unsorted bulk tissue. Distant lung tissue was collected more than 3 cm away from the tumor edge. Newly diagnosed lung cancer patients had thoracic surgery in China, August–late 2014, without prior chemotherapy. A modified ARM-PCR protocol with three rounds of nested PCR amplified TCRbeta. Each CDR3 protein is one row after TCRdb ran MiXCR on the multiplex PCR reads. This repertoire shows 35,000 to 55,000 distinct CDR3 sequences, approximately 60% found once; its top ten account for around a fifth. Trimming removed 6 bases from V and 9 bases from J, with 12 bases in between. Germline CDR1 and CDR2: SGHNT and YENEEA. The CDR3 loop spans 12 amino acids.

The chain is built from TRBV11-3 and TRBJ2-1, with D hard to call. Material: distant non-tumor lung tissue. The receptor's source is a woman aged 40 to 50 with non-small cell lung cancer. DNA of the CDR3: TGTGCCAGCAGGGTTGGCCACTTTGAGCAGTTCTTC. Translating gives CASRVGHFEQFF.